Following are 6 T cell receptor beta chains from one sample sequenced in a study of shared clonotypes between healthy human individuals. Sequenced by immunoSEQ multiplex PCR; TCRdb stores in-frame clones only, minus some. Altogether some 1,600,000 clones are present, approximately 98% being singletons, with the ten largest covering 0.4% to 0.45%. Material: naive CD4+ T cells sorted from blood. Subset reported: CD45RA+ positively selected. All receptors come from a man younger than 40 in good health.

The chain carries TRBV7-8 and TRBJ2-7; 8 bases are shared with TRBD2. Germline CDR1 and CDR2: SGHVS and FQNEAQ. The CDR3 is 17 residues long. V was clipped by 1 base and J by 5 bases; unmatched bases: 13. As DNA, the CDR3 is TGTGCCAGCAGCTTAGTTTTTCCGGGAGGGCATTCTAACGAGCAGTACTTC. Its protein is CASSLVFPGGHSNEQYF.

V is TRBV6-5 and J is TRBJ2-3; a weak D match, TRBD1 (5 bases). With 4 bases removed from V and 6 bases from J, the gap between germline ends came to 14 bases. The CDR3 totals 14 residues. Germline CDR1 reads MNHEY; CDR2 reads SVGAGI. The CDR3 spells CASSFQTRADTQYF. The CDR3 nucleotides read TGTGCCAGCAGTTTCCAGACCAGGGCGGATACGCAGTATTTT.

This chain links TRBV15 with TRBJ2-7, with D possibly being TRBD1 (5 bases). The CDR3 covers 15 residues. Trimming removed 0 bases from V and 2 bases from J, with 11 bases in between. Germline V gene lookup returns CDR1 LNHNV and CDR2 YYDKDF (reference sequence). CDR3 nucleotides: TGTGCCACCAGCAGAGATCTCGGACATACCTACGAGCAGTACTTC. It specifies CATSRDLGHTYEQYF.

V usage is TRBV25-1 and J usage is TRBJ2-1; 10 bases are shared with TRBD1. CDR1 is MGHDK and CDR2 is SYGVNS in the germline V gene. The V and J ends lost 4 bases and 1 base, in that order; junction bases with no gene match: 7. The CDR3 length is 17 residues. The CDR3 spells CASSGVSGQGSYNEQFF. The CDR3 DNA reads as TGTGCCAGCAGTGGAGTTTCGGGACAGGGGTCCTACAATGAGCAGTTCTTC.

The chain carries TRBV28 and TRBJ1-5; the D is unclear. Trimming removed 2 bases at V and 4 bases at J, with 12 bases between. Germline V gene data show CDR1 as MDHEN and CDR2 as SYDVKM. This CDR3 has 15 amino acids. The CDR3 here is CASSLVFTVNQPQHF. CDR3 sequence (DNA): TGTGCCAGCAGTTTAGTGTTTACAGTGAATCAGCCCCAGCATTTT.

The rearrangement joins TRBV7-6 to TRBJ2-1; tentative D call: TRBD2 (6 bases). Trimming cost V 5 bases and J 6 bases, with 20 bases left between them. Germline V gene lookup returns CDR1 SGHVS and CDR2 FNYEAQ. The CDR3 has 16 residues. In DNA form, the CDR3 reads TGTGCCAGCAGCGCTAGGACTACCCGTCCGTCCAATGAGCAGTTCTTC. This encodes CASSARTTRPSNEQFF.